These T cell receptor beta chains were read from a single sample in a study of T-cell reconstitution after alpha-beta-depleted transplantation in children. TCRdb re-called the PCR reads through MiXCR, storing one row per CDR3 protein. The table includes hundreds of thousands of distinct CDR3 sequences, around 12% detected once. The sample here was PBMCs, taken before TCRalphabeta/CD19-depleted stem cell transplant. Source of these receptors: a girl aged 2 to 10 with congenital amegakaryocytic thrombocytopenia, due to receive a stem cell transplant. Both conserved end residues are part of each CDR3. D genes are given only for firm matches. Some rows mark clone size as missing; the rest say once, few, many or name a class of expanded clone.

v_gene: TRBV7-8; abundance: many; d_gene: TRBD1; j_gene: TRBJ1-2; CDR3nt: TGTGCCAGCAGTTTAGGAGGGGGCGGCTACACCTTC; CDR3aa: CASSLGGGGYTF
v_gene: TRBV27; abundance: many; d_gene: NA; j_gene: TRBJ2-7; CDR3nt: TGTGCCAGCAGTTATCGGGCCTCCTACGAGCAGTACTTC; CDR3aa: CASSYRASYEQYF
v_gene: TRBV20-1; abundance: few; d_gene: TRBD2; j_gene: TRBJ2-1; CDR3nt: TGCAGTGCTCGGACTAGCGGGAATGACAATGAGCAGTTCTTC; CDR3aa: CSARTSGNDNEQFF
v_gene: TRBV5-1; abundance: NA; d_gene: NA; j_gene: TRBJ1-1; CDR3nt: TGCGCCAGCAGCCCGGATGGGGGGTTTGACACTGAAGCTTTCTTT; CDR3aa: CASSPDGGFDTEAFF
v_gene: TRBV5-8; abundance: many; d_gene: TRBD2; j_gene: TRBJ2-3; CDR3nt: TGTGCCAGCAGCTTGGGGACTAGCGGGAGGTCAGATACGCAGTATTTT; CDR3aa: CASSLGTSGRSDTQYF
v_gene: TRBV10-3; abundance: many; d_gene: NA; j_gene: TRBJ2-2; CDR3nt: TGTGCCATCAGTGACGCCAGGGTGAACACCGGGGAGCTGTTTTTT; CDR3aa: CAISDARVNTGELFF
v_gene: TRBV28; abundance: NA; d_gene: TRBD2; j_gene: TRBJ2-5; CDR3nt: TGTGCCAGCAGTTTTCGGGGGGAAGATGAGACCCAGTACTTC; CDR3aa: CASSFRGEDETQYF
v_gene: TRBV5-1; abundance: few; d_gene: NA; j_gene: TRBJ2-7; CDR3nt: TGCGCCAGCAAAGGGACAATCGCCTACGAGCAGTACTTC; CDR3aa: CASKGTIAYEQYF
v_gene: TRBV27; abundance: many; d_gene: TRBD1; j_gene: TRBJ1-2; CDR3nt: TGTGCCAGCAGTTTATCAGAGGGGGCGGGTCGAGTTTATGGCTACACCTTC; CDR3aa: CASSLSEGAGRVYGYTF
v_gene: TRBV29-1; abundance: many; d_gene: TRBD2; j_gene: TRBJ2-5; CDR3nt: TGCAGCGTTGAGCCCGGACTAGCCCCTCCAGGGGAGACCCAGTACTTC; CDR3aa: CSVEPGLAPPGETQYF
v_gene: TRBV5-1; abundance: many; d_gene: NA; j_gene: TRBJ2-5; CDR3nt: TGCGCCAGCAGCCTAAACGACAACCAAGAGACCCAGTACTTC; CDR3aa: CASSLNDNQETQYF
v_gene: TRBV29-1; abundance: many; d_gene: TRBD2; j_gene: TRBJ2-2; CDR3nt: TGCAGCGTCGGGACTAGCGAAAGGCCCGGGGAGCTGTTTTTT; CDR3aa: CSVGTSERPGELFF
v_gene: TRBV5-4; abundance: NA; d_gene: TRBD2; j_gene: TRBJ2-5; CDR3nt: TGTGCCAGCAGCTTGAGGACTAGCGCCGGGGAGACCCAGTACTTC; CDR3aa: CASSLRTSAGETQYF
v_gene: TRBV20-1; abundance: few; d_gene: NA; j_gene: TRBJ2-5; CDR3nt: TGCAGTGCTAAAGCGGGTGGATACGAGACCCAGTACTTC; CDR3aa: CSAKAGGYETQYF
v_gene: TRBV5-1; abundance: few; d_gene: TRBD2; j_gene: TRBJ2-3; CDR3nt: TGCGCCAGCAGCGTGGATATAGCGGGAGTGGGAGATACGCAGTATTTT; CDR3aa: CASSVDIAGVGDTQYF
v_gene: TRBV5-1; abundance: many; d_gene: NA; j_gene: TRBJ2-1; CDR3nt: TGCGCCAGCAGCTTGGGAAGCTCCCTGATATACAATGAGCAGTTCTTC; CDR3aa: CASSLGSSLIYNEQFF
v_gene: TRBV12-3/TRBV12-4; abundance: many; d_gene: TRBD2; j_gene: TRBJ2-2; CDR3nt: TGTGCCAGCAGTTCGACTAGCTACACCGGGGAGCTGTTTTTT; CDR3aa: CASSSTSYTGELFF
v_gene: TRBV7-2; abundance: once; d_gene: NA; j_gene: TRBJ2-1; CDR3nt: TGTGCCAGCAGCTCGGACCTAGCGCAGTCCTACAATGAGCAGTTCTTC; CDR3aa: CASSSDLAQSYNEQFF
v_gene: TRBV5-1; abundance: many; d_gene: TRBD2; j_gene: TRBJ2-1; CDR3nt: TGCGCCAGCAGTAACCCGGGAGGGCCGATCCATGAGCAGTTCTTC; CDR3aa: CASSNPGGPIHEQFF
v_gene: TRBV15; abundance: many; d_gene: TRBD2; j_gene: TRBJ2-7; CDR3nt: TGTGCCACCAGCAAGGGGACTAGCGGGATCAGCTCCTACGAGCAGTACTTC; CDR3aa: CATSKGTSGISSYEQYF